Listed below are T cell receptor beta chains from one sample, sequenced in a study of patients and donors after allogeneic stem cell transplantation. TCRdb re-called the RT-PCR reads with MiXCR, one entry per CDR3 protein. The data contain 800,000 to 1,000,000 distinct CDR3 sequences, about 20% of them seen just once; the ten biggest clones take up 5.5% to 6.5%. Sequenced: blood, either unsorted or a sorted T cell fraction (not recorded which). These receptors originate from a human donor who was either an allogeneic HSCT recipient or a stem cell or donor lymphocyte infusion donor (not recorded which). It is not recorded whose cells these are; they may come from a transplant donor. The CDR3 runs from the conserved cysteine through the conserved F or W. The order of the fields is clone size, V gene, J gene, D gene, CDR3 protein, CDR3 DNA. D genes are given only for firm matches. The listing skips clone size in some rows; elsewhere it reads once, few, many or a size class.

few	TRBV7-9	TRBJ2-1	TRBD2	CASSLDPAGGPGSEQFF	TGTGCCAGCAGCTTAGATCCAGCGGGGGGGCCCGGGAGTGAGCAGTTCTTC
many	TRBV5-1	TRBJ2-1	TRBD2	CASSRNGTSGPWGSYNEQFF	TGCGCCAGCAGCCGGAACGGGACTAGCGGCCCTTGGGGCTCCTACAATGAGCAGTTCTTC
NA	TRBV18	TRBJ2-7	NA	CASSPGRDTLSYEQYF	TGTGCCAGCTCACCGGGGCGGGATACACTCTCCTACGAGCAGTACTTC
NA	TRBV9	TRBJ2-5	NA	CASSVGSGVKTQYF	TGTGCCAGCAGCGTAGGATCAGGGGTGAAGACCCAGTACTTC
many	TRBV12-3/TRBV12-4	TRBJ1-1	NA	CASSRGYTEAFF	TGTGCCAGCAGTAGGGGGTACACTGAAGCTTTCTTT
once	TRBV2	TRBJ2-3	NA	CASSVRRLTDTQYF	TGTGCCAGCAGTGTGCGTAGACTCACAGATACGCAGTATTTT
NA	TRBV20-1	TRBJ2-1	NA	CSASEQQRSYNEQFF	TGCAGTGCTAGCGAGCAGCAGAGATCCTACAATGAGCAGTTCTTC
few	TRBV3-1	TRBJ2-5	NA	CASSPRQIETQYF	TGTGCCAGCAGCCCCCGACAGATTGAGACCCAGTACTTC
many	TRBV12-3/TRBV12-4	TRBJ1-1	NA	CASSRWGPGKVRTEAFF	TGTGCCAGCAGTCGTTGGGGGCCAGGCAAAGTCCGCACTGAAGCTTTCTTT
few	TRBV20-1	TRBJ2-7	NA	CSARSTQGPDYEQYF	TGCAGTGCTAGATCTACTCAGGGGCCAGACTACGAGCAGTACTTC
NA	TRBV9	TRBJ2-1	TRBD2	CASSRLAGNNEQFF	TGTGCCAGCAGTAGACTAGCGGGGAACAATGAGCAGTTCTTC
NA	TRBV20-1	TRBJ2-2	TRBD1	CSAKVGTVPNTGELFF	TGCAGTGCTAAAGTCGGGACAGTTCCGAACACCGGGGAGCTGTTTTTT
many	TRBV5-1	TRBJ1-5	NA	CASTRQPQHF	TGCGCCAGCACCCGACAGCCCCAGCATTTT
NA	TRBV6-1	TRBJ2-2	NA	CASRSVAISNTGELFF	TGTGCCAGCAGGAGCGTTGCAATCTCGAACACCGGGGAGCTGTTTTTT
few	TRBV10-3	TRBJ2-7	TRBD1	CAIKDRDEQYF	TGTGCCATCAAAGACAGGGATGAGCAGTACTTC
few	TRBV12-3/TRBV12-4	TRBJ2-1	NA	CASAQASVYNEQFF	TGTGCCAGCGCTCAGGCTAGCGTATACAATGAGCAGTTCTTC
few	TRBV15	TRBJ2-7	NA	CATSRDRVGQYF	TGTGCCACCAGCAGAGATCGGGTTGGGCAGTACTTC
few	TRBV5-1	TRBJ2-4	TRBD1	CASSDQGQGWNIQYF	TGCGCCAGCAGCGACCAAGGACAGGGTTGGAACATTCAGTACTTC
NA	TRBV4-2	TRBJ2-3	TRBD2	CASSQETSEDTQYF	TGTGCCAGCAGCCAAGAGACTAGCGAAGATACGCAGTATTTT
few	TRBV20-1	TRBJ1-1	NA	CSASAAGSTEAFF	TGCAGTGCTAGTGCCGCGGGTTCTACTGAAGCTTTCTTT
few	TRBV4-3	TRBJ1-6	TRBD1	CASSQPGQGLNSPLHF	TGCGCCAGCAGCCAACCCGGACAGGGGTTAAATTCACCCCTCCACTTT
NA	TRBV2	TRBJ1-2	NA	CASSEELSYGYTF	TGTGCCAGCAGTGAAGAGCTCAGCTATGGCTACACCTTC
NA	TRBV19	TRBJ1-2	NA	CASRSQGLANYGYTF	TGTGCCAGTAGGTCCCAGGGACTAGCTAACTATGGCTACACCTTC
NA	TRBV7-9	TRBJ2-7	NA	CASSLARKPYEQYF	TGTGCCAGCAGCTTAGCGAGGAAACCCTACGAGCAGTACTTC
NA	TRBV4-2	TRBJ2-3	TRBD1	CASSQLTGTGTDTQYF	TGTGCCAGCAGCCAGCTGACAGGGACCGGCACAGATACGCAGTATTTT
NA	TRBV20-1	TRBJ2-3	NA	CSARGGAITDTQYF	TGCAGTGCTAGAGGGGGGGCCATCACAGATACGCAGTATTTT
NA	TRBV6-1	TRBJ1-2	TRBD1	CASSQGAKNYGYTF	TGTGCCAGCAGTCAGGGGGCCAAGAACTATGGCTACACCTTC
NA	TRBV10-3	TRBJ1-5	NA	CAIGDSNQPQHF	TGTGCCATCGGGGATAGCAATCAGCCCCAGCATTTT
few	TRBV4-3	TRBJ2-1	TRBD2	CASSQDWDAGGSYNEQFF	TGCGCCAGCAGCCAAGATTGGGACGCGGGGGGGTCCTACAATGAGCAGTTCTTC
few	TRBV25-1	TRBJ2-1	TRBD2	CASNLAGEYNEQFF	TGTGCCAGCAACCTAGCGGGCGAGTACAATGAGCAGTTCTTC
NA	TRBV18	TRBJ2-5	NA	CAGRVDETQYF	TGTGCCGGAAGGGTTGACGAGACCCAGTACTTC